This is a list of T cell receptor beta chains from one sample in a study of cytomegalovirus exposure and HLA in healthy donors. Here immunoSEQ multiplex PCR was the method, and the copy in TCRdb shows in-frame clones only, minus some. The sample carries 210,000 or so clones, around 88% recorded once. Material: PBMCs. All receptors derive from a woman younger than 35 in good health and CMV-seronegative. The CDR3 runs from the conserved cysteine through the conserved F or W. D genes are given only for firm matches. Some rows have no size entry. The others give once, few or many, or a class for an expanded clone.

j_call v_call clone_size d_call cdr3_aa cdr3_nt
TRBJ1-3 TRBV5-6 once NA CASSQLTVRSGNTIYF TGTGCCAGCAGCCAACTGACAGTCCGCTCTGGAAACACCATATATTTT
TRBJ1-6 TRBV15 NA NA CATSRDWPGVSSPLHF TGTGCCACCAGCAGAGATTGGCCGGGAGTTAGTTCACCCCTCCACTTT
TRBJ2-6 TRBV5-1 NA NA CASGLGGARGANVLTF TGCGCCAGCGGACTGGGGGGGGCGCGCGGGGCCAACGTCCTGACTTTC
TRBJ1-1 TRBV4-1 NA TRBD1 CASSQDRAGTGTEAFF TGCGCCAGCAGCCAAGATAGGGCAGGGACAGGCACTGAAGCTTTCTTT
TRBJ1-4 TRBV13 NA TRBD1 CASSLIGQGGNEKLFF TGTGCCAGCAGCTTAATCGGACAGGGGGGGAATGAAAAACTGTTTTTT
TRBJ1-1 TRBV4-1 NA NA CASSQDMGRVGTEAFF TGCGCCAGCAGCCAAGATATGGGCAGGGTTGGCACTGAAGCTTTCTTT
TRBJ2-3 TRBV4-1 NA NA CASRHGGASTDTQYF TGCGCCAGCAGGCACGGGGGAGCTAGCACAGATACGCAGTATTTT
TRBJ2-7 TRBV27 NA NA CASSLFESSYEQYF TGTGCCAGCAGTCTCTTCGAGAGCTCCTACGAGCAGTACTTC
TRBJ2-7 TRBV27 NA TRBD2 CASRKSLGTSDLEQYF TGTGCCAGCAGAAAATCCCTCGGGACTAGCGATCTCGAGCAGTACTTC
TRBJ2-2 TRBV11-2 once TRBD1 CASSPLTGQGVAGELFF TGTGCCAGCAGCCCATTAACAGGACAGGGGGTTGCCGGGGAGCTGTTTTTT
TRBJ2-1 TRBV7-3 NA TRBD1 CASSSPGQGANNEQFF TGTGCCAGCAGCTCGCCGGGACAGGGGGCCAACAATGAGCAGTTCTTC
TRBJ1-1 TRBV5-1 NA TRBD1 CASSFGQAPRNTEAFF TGCGCCAGCAGCTTCGGACAGGCCCCAAGGAACACTGAAGCTTTCTTT
TRBJ1-2 TRBV23-1 NA TRBD1 CASSQSGGDRVTYGYTF TGCGCCAGCAGTCAATCGGGCGGGGACAGGGTGACATATGGCTACACCTTC
TRBJ1-6 TRBV7-9 NA NA CASSIQGLNSPLHF TGTGCCAGCAGCATCCAGGGCCTTAATTCACCCCTCCACTTT
TRBJ2-7 TRBV7-2 NA TRBD2 CASSLEVGLAGVEQYF TGTGCCAGCAGCTTAGAAGTTGGGCTAGCGGGGGTAGAGCAGTACTTC
TRBJ1-6 TRBV7-9 NA TRBD1 CSSSLESGGTYNSPLHF TGTTCCAGCAGCTTAGAGTCAGGGGGAACCTATAATTCACCCCTCCACTTT
TRBJ2-3 TRBV19 NA TRBD1 CARQKTGDGKDTQYF TGTGCCAGGCAGAAGACAGGGGACGGTAAAGATACGCAGTATTTT
TRBJ1-6 TRBV7-9 NA NA CASSQAVGGNSPLHF TGTGCCAGCAGCCAAGCAGTGGGGGGAAATTCACCCCTCCACTTT
TRBJ2-7 TRBV9 NA TRBD2 CASSAGGEGYYEQYF TGTGCCAGCAGCGCGGGGGGAGAGGGATATTACGAGCAGTACTTC
TRBJ2-1 TRBV2 few TRBD2 CASKGGGPYNEQFF TGTGCCAGCAAGGGCGGGGGACCCTACAATGAGCAGTTCTTC
TRBJ1-1 TRBV9 once NA CASSVGGSTEAFF TGTGCCAGCAGCGTAGGCGGTAGCACTGAAGCTTTCTTT
TRBJ2-1 TRBV30 NA NA CAWTERGGNEQFF TGTGCCTGGACGGAGAGAGGGGGCAATGAGCAGTTCTTC
TRBJ2-7 TRBV5-1 once NA CASSLVQDSYEQYF TGCGCCAGCAGCTTGGTTCAGGACTCCTACGAGCAGTACTTC
TRBJ2-3 TRBV14 NA NA CASRTAFTDTQYF TGTGCCAGCAGGACAGCATTCACAGATACGCAGTATTTT
TRBJ2-2 TRBV6-1 NA TRBD1 CASSEILGQFTGELFF TGTGCCAGCAGTGAAATTTTGGGACAGTTCACCGGGGAGCTGTTTTTT
TRBJ2-7 TRBV18 NA TRBD1 CASSQKPTGTGVLGEQYF TGTGCCAGCTCACAAAAACCTACGGGGACAGGGGTCTTGGGTGAGCAGTACTTC
TRBJ2-7 TRBV4-2 NA NA CASSQRSSSRPYEQYF TGTGCCAGCAGCCAACGCTCTAGTTCCCGCCCCTACGAGCAGTACTTC
TRBJ2-7 TRBV7-8 NA NA CASSLVRILTPPYEQYF TGTGCCAGCAGCTTAGTTCGTATCCTGACACCCCCATACGAGCAGTACTTC
TRBJ2-7 TRBV7-6 NA TRBD1 CASSKLGTGSYEQYF TGTGCCAGCAGCAAACTCGGGACAGGATCCTACGAGCAGTACTTC
TRBJ1-2 TRBV5-4 NA NA CASRGRGQSYGYTF TGTGCCAGCAGGGGCAGGGGTCAATCCTATGGCTACACCTTC
TRBJ2-7 TRBV9 NA NA CASSVEDSPFYEQYF TGTGCCAGCAGCGTTGAGGACAGTCCCTTCTACGAGCAGTACTTC
TRBJ2-7 TRBV5-1 NA TRBD1 CASSLEGQGAEQYF TGCGCCAGCAGCTTGGAGGGACAGGGGGCCGAGCAGTACTTC
TRBJ1-2 TRBV6-1 NA NA CASSEAKNSPYGYTF TGTGCCAGCAGTGAAGCAAAGAACAGCCCCTATGGCTACACCTTC
TRBJ1-4 TRBV19 NA NA CASSIGGTVNEKLFF TGTGCCAGTAGTATTGGAGGGACCGTTAATGAAAAACTGTTTTTT
TRBJ2-7 TRBV18 few TRBD2 CASSLAGGQYEQYF TGTGCCAGCTCACTGGCGGGAGGGCAATACGAGCAGTACTTC
TRBJ2-5 TRBV11-2 NA NA CASSQNRGWETQYF TGTGCCAGCAGCCAAAATAGGGGTTGGGAGACCCAGTACTTC
TRBJ2-7 TRBV7-2 NA TRBD2 CASSQRTSGFSSYEQYF TGTGCCAGCAGCCAGCGGACTAGCGGGTTCAGCTCCTACGAGCAGTACTTC
TRBJ2-5 TRBV7-2 once NA CASSLWGIIGGAETQYF TGTGCCAGCAGTCTCTGGGGAATAATAGGGGGAGCAGAGACCCAGTACTTC
TRBJ2-5 TRBV10-3 NA NA CAISRQLQETQYF TGTGCCATCAGCAGACAGCTACAAGAGACCCAGTACTTC
TRBJ1-5 TRBV4-3 NA TRBD1 CASSQEGGKDQPQHF TGCGCCAGCAGCCAAGAAGGGGGCAAAGATCAGCCCCAGCATTTT
TRBJ2-5 TRBV6-6 NA NA CASKLSGQREAQYF TGTGCCAGCAAACTATCGGGGCAAAGGGAGGCCCAGTACTTC
TRBJ2-7 TRBV2 NA TRBD2 CASKLSGVSSYEQYF TGTGCCAGCAAACTTAGCGGGGTCAGCTCCTACGAGCAGTACTTC
TRBJ2-5 TRBV12-5 NA TRBD2 CASGLVISGGAGAQETQYF TGTGCTAGTGGTTTGGTAATAAGCGGGGGGGCCGGGGCCCAAGAGACCCAGTACTTC
TRBJ2-7 TRBV27 once NA CASSLGLRGYEQYF TGTGCCAGCAGTTTAGGACTCAGGGGCTACGAGCAGTACTTC
TRBJ1-2 TRBV7-9 once TRBD1 CASSHRGGEGGYTF TGTGCCAGCAGCCACCGAGGGGGCGAAGGTGGCTACACCTTC
TRBJ2-3 TRBV11-2 NA TRBD2 CASAGLAGSTDTQYF TGTGCCAGCGCTGGACTAGCGGGAAGCACAGATACGCAGTATTTT
TRBJ1-1 TRBV28 NA NA CASSFLQAYNTEAFF TGTGCCAGCAGTTTCTTACAGGCTTACAACACTGAAGCTTTCTTT
TRBJ2-7 TRBV11-3 NA TRBD1 CASSGGDRGTSSYEQYF TGTGCCAGCAGCGGAGGGGACAGGGGCACCAGCTCCTACGAGCAGTACTTC
TRBJ2-3 TRBV11-2 NA NA CASSLEAPGAARYF TGTGCCAGCAGCTTAGAGGCCCCGGGAGCGGCGCGGTATTTT
TRBJ2-4 TRBV4-3 NA NA CASSQAVENIQYF TGCGCCAGCAGCCAAGCGGTGGAAAACATTCAGTACTTC